This T cell receptor beta chain was sequenced during a study of T cell changes during pregnancy in multiple sclerosis. Here immunoSEQ multiplex PCR was the method, and the copy in TCRdb shows in-frame clones only, minus some. The sample holds some 31,000 clones, approximately 89% seen once. The CDR3 has 15 amino acids. The trim removed 5 bases at V and 6 bases at J, leaving 9 bases unmatched. Per germline, CDR1 MDHEN and CDR2 SYDVKM. The receptor was isolated from a female donor with multiple sclerosis, enrolled in a pregnancy study. The material was CD8+ T cells from peripheral blood mononuclear cells, obtained in the second trimester of pregnancy. The J gene is TRBJ2-3, the V gene TRBV28; 9 bases agree with TRBD1. CDR3 loop: CASSEQGATADTQYF. DNA of the CDR3: TGTGCCAGCAGTGAACAGGGGGCTACGGCGGATACGCAGTATTTT.